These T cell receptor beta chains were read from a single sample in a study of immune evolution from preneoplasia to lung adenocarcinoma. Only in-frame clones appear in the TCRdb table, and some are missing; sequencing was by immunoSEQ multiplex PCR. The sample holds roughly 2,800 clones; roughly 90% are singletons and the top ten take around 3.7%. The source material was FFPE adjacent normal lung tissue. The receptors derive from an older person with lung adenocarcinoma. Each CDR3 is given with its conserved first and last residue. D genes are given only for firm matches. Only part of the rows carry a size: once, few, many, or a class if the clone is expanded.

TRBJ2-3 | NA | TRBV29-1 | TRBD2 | TGCAGCGTTGCGACTAGCGGGGGGGTGGGAGATACGCAGTATTTT | CSVATSGGVGDTQYF
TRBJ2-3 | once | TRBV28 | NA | TGTGCCAGCAGTGCAGGGTGGTACTCAGATACGCAGTATTTT | CASSAGWYSDTQYF
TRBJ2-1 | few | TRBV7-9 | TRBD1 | TGTGCCAGCAGGACAGGGGGCGCTTTCCCCGATGAGCAGTTCTTC | CASRTGGAFPDEQFF
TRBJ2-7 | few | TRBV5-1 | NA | TGCGCCAGCCGCCTCGAGAGGGGTTCGGGCGAGCAGTACTTC | CASRLERGSGEQYF
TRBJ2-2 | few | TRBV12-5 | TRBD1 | TGTGCTAAGGCCCGGGACAGGGGGCGGAGCGGGGAGCTGTTTTTT | CAKARDRGRSGELFF
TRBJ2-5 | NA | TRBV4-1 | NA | TGCGCCAGCAGCCAAGATGAATGGGGGGCCCTCCAAGAGACCCAGTACTTC | CASSQDEWGALQETQYF
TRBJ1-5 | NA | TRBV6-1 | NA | TGTGCCAGCAAGGGACCCCCCGGGCAGCCCCAGCATTTT | CASKGPPGQPQHF
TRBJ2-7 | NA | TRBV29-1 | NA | TGCAGCGTTGTTCCGGACGGAGGCTACGAGCAGTACTTC | CSVVPDGGYEQYF
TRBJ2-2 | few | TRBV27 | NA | TGTGCCAGCAGCCGTAACACCGGGGAGCTGTTTTTT | CASSRNTGELFF
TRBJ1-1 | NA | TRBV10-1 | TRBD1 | TGCGCCAGCCCGACGGGCAGGGGGGAACTGAACACTGAAGCTTTCTTT | CASPTGRGELNTEAFF
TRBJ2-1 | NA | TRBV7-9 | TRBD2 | TGTGCCAGCAGCTTAGTCGTTGCGGGGGAGTACAATGAGCAGTTCTTC | CASSLVVAGEYNEQFF
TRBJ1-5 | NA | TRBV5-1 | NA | TGCGCCAGCAGCTTGTCTTGGCAGGATAATCAGCCCCAGCATTTT | CASSLSWQDNQPQHF
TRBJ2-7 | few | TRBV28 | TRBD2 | TGTGCCAGCAGTCCAACCGGTGTAGCGGGGCCGGGCGAGCAGTACTTC | CASSPTGVAGPGEQYF
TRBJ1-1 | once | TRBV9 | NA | TGTGCCAGCAGCTCACGGAGCACTGAAGCTTTCTTT | CASSSRSTEAFF
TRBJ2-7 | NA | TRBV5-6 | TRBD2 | TGTGCCAGCAGCCATGGGACTACCCCCTACGAGCAGTACTTC | CASSHGTTPYEQYF
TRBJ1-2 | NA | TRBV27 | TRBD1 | TGTGCCAGCAGTTTTGGCAGGGGGATAAACTATGGCTACACCTTC | CASSFGRGINYGYTF
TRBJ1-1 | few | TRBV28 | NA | TGTGCCAGCAGTTTGGCACTTCCCAACACTGAAGCTTTCTTT | CASSLALPNTEAFF
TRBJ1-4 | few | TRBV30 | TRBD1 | TGTGCCTGGAGTGGTAAGGGGGCGGATTCTAATGAAAAACTGTTTTTT | CAWSGKGADSNEKLFF
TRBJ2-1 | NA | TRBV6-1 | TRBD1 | TGTGCCAGCACCAGCAGGGGGAAGACCTACAATGAGCAGTTCTTC | CASTSRGKTYNEQFF
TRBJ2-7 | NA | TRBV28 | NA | TGTGCCAGCAGTTCCGAGTACTACGAGCAGTACTTC | CASSSEYYEQYF
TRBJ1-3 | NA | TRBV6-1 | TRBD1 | TGTGCCAGCGCTCGAACAGGGGGCTTGGAGAACACCATATATTTT | CASARTGGLENTIYF
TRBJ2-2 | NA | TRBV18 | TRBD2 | TGTGCCAGCTCACCCCCCCCGAGCGGGGCGAACACCGGGGAGCTGTTTTTT | CASSPPPSGANTGELFF
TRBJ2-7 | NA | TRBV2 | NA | TGTGCCAGCAGTGAAGGAGGTAGGCCCCCCTACGAGCAGTACTTC | CASSEGGRPPYEQYF
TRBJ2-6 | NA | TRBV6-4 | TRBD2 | TGTGCCAGCAGTGACTCGGGAGGGGCTGGGGCCAACGTCCTGACTTTC | CASSDSGGAGANVLTF
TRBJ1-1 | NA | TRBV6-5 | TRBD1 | TGTGCCAGCAGCGCAATCCAGGGGGCTCGTAAAGTAGCTTTCTTT | CASSAIQGARKVAFF
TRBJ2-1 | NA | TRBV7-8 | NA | TGTGCCAGCAGCTTATTGTGGGAGCCCGTGGGGGATGAGCAGTTCTTC | CASSLLWEPVGDEQFF
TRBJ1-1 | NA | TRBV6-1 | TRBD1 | TGTGCCAGCAAATTTTCAGGGACAGTCACTGAAGCTTTCTTT | CASKFSGTVTEAFF
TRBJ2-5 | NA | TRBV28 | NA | TGTGCCAGCAGTCCCGCCCAGGGGCGGAAAGAGACCCAGTACTTC | CASSPAQGRKETQYF
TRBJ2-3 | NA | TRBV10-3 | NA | TGTGCCATCAGATCCGGGACGGGTACGGCTACGCAGTATTTT | CAIRSGTGTATQYF
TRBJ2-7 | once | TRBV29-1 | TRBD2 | TGCAGCGTTGGGGCGGGAGGACAGACCCCTGAGCAGTACTTC | CSVGAGGQTPEQYF
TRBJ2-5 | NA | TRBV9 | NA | TGTGCCAGCAGCCTGGAGGGGAGTGAGACCCAGTACTTC | CASSLEGSETQYF
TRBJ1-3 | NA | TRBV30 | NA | TGTGCCTGGCAGGGTTCGGGAAACACCATATATTTT | CAWQGSGNTIYF
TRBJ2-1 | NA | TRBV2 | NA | TGTGCCAGCAGGGAGATCAACAATGAGCAGTTCTTC | CASREINNEQFF
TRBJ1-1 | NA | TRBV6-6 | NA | TGTGCCAGCAGTTATGAGATTAGGACTGAAGCTTTCTTT | CASSYEIRTEAFF
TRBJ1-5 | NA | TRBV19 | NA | TGTGCCAGTAGTATAGATCCTGCCGACAGAAATCAGCCCCAGCATTTT | CASSIDPADRNQPQHF
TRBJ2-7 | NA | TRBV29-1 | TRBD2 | TGCAGCGTTGTACTAGCGGGTAACTACGAGCAGTACTTC | CSVVLAGNYEQYF
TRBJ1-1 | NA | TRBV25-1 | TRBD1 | TGTGCCAGCAGCCCCAGACAGGGCTTCCTAAACACTGAAGCTTTCTTT | CASSPRQGFLNTEAFF
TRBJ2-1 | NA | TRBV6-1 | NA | TGTGCCAGCAGTGAAGTCTCCAACCGTGAGCAGTTCTTC | CASSEVSNREQFF
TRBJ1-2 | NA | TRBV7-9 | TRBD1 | TGTGCCAGCAGCCAAGGACAGGTAGCTAACTATGGCTACACCTTC | CASSQGQVANYGYTF
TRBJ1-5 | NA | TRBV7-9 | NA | TGTGCCAGCAGCCCCGGACAGAATCAGCCCCAGCATTTT | CASSPGQNQPQHF
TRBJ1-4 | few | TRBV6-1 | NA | TGTGCCAGCAGTGAAGGAGATGGCAGGGAGGGGAAACTGTTTTTT | CASSEGDGREGKLFF
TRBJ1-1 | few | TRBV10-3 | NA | TGTGCCACCGCGGGGGCCACTGAAGCTTTCTTT | CATAGATEAFF
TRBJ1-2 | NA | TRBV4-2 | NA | TGTGCCAGCAGCCAAGAGTGGAGGATGCGTGGCTACACCTTC | CASSQEWRMRGYTF
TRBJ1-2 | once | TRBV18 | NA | TGTGCCAGCTCACCAGAGGGTACTTGGAGCTATGGCTACACCTTC | CASSPEGTWSYGYTF
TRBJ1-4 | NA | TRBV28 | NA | TGTGCCAGCAGTTTAGAGGCGGGGGCTAATGAAAAACTGTTTTTT | CASSLEAGANEKLFF
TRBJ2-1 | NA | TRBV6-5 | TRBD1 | TGTGCCAGCAGTGGCGACAGGGAGTCCTACAATGAGCAGTTCTTC | CASSGDRESYNEQFF
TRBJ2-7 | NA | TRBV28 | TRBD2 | TGTGCCAGCAGTTCGCGCCGAATACTAGCGGGAGGTCGGTACGAGCAGTACTTC | CASSSRRILAGGRYEQYF
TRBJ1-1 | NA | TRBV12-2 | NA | TGTGCAAGTCGCTTAGGGCTTGGGCAGGCCAAGGGAGCTTTCTTT | CASRLGLGQAKGAFF
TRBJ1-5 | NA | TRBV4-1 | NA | TGCGCCAGCAGCCAAGTCCGGTTCCAGGGGATCTTCAATCAGCCCCAGCATTTT | CASSQVRFQGIFNQPQHF
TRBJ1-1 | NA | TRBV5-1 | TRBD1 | TGCGCCAGCAGCTTACCGGGACAGGGGGCTGAAGCTTTCTTT | CASSLPGQGAEAFF
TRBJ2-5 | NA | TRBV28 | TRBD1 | TGTGCCAGCAGCCTACCTCGACAGGGGGGGAAAGAGACCCAGTACTTC | CASSLPRQGGKETQYF
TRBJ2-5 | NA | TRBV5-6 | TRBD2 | TGTGCCAGCAGCTTGGGGGGGGGAGAAGAGACCCAGTACTTC | CASSLGGGEETQYF
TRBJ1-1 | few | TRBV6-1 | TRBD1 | TGTGCCAGCAGTGAGACAGGGCGGGGGACTGAAGCTTTCTTT | CASSETGRGTEAFF
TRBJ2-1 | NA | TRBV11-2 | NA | TGTGCCAGCAGTCCGAGGGCGGACAGCTCCTACAATGAGCAGTTCTTC | CASSPRADSSYNEQFF
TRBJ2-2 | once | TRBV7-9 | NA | TGTGCCAGCAGCTGGGACACCATTCGGACCGGGGAGCTGTTTTTT | CASSWDTIRTGELFF